This T cell receptor beta chain stems from a study of OX40 agonist ivuxolimab in advanced cancers. The sample holds a few counts of this clone. TCRdb's copy holds only in-frame clones and misses some; the assay was immunoSEQ multiplex PCR. The profile shows 55,000 to 75,000 clones, approximately 86% of them singletons. CDR1 is SGDLS and CDR2 is YYNGEE in the germline V gene. Trimming left V 0 bases short and J 3 bases short, with 6 bases between. The CDR3 runs 13 residues. The TCR originated in an adult with an advanced solid tumor such as melanoma, head and neck, liver or kidney cancer. The chain has TRBV9 and TRBJ1-2, with D hard to call. The sequenced sample was CD4+ or CD8+ T cells sorted from blood, obtained in a trial of the OX40 agonist ivuxolimab. The CDR3 region is CASSVAADYGYTF. For the CDR3, the DNA is TGTGCCAGCAGCGTAGCGGCAGACTATGGCTACACCTTC.